The entry that follows covers one T cell receptor beta chain sequence. Libraries were prepared by immunoSEQ multiplex PCR; TCRdb keeps only in-frame clonotypes and omits some of them. This sample yields under 700,000 clones, of which 90% to 95% are seen a single time; over 0.1% belongs to the top ten. CD45RO-negative CD8 cells positively selected for CCR7 made up the naive population, which excluded terminally differentiated effector memory CD45RA+ cells. This record comes from a study of shared clonotypes between healthy human individuals. The germline V gene has CDR1 MNHEY and CDR2 SVGAGI. The CDR3 is 13 amino acids. Trimming stripped 2 bases from V and 10 bases from J, with 11 bases between.

The source is a woman aged 25-40 years in good health. The chain employs TRBV6-5 and TRBJ2-2; no clear D gene. Material for sequencing was naive CD8+ T cells sorted from blood. CDR3 residues: CASSYAGTEELFF. CDR3 coding DNA: TGTGCCAGCAGTTACGCTGGAACAGAGGAGCTGTTTTTT.